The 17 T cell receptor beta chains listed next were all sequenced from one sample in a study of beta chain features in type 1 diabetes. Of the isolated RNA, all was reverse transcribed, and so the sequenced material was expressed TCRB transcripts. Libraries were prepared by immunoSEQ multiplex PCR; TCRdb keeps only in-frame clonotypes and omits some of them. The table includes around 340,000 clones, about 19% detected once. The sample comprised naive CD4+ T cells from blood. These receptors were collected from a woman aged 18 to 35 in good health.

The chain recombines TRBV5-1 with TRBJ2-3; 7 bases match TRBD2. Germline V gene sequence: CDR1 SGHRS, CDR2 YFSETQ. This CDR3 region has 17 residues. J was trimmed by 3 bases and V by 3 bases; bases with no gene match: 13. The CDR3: CASSSPQERGGTDTQYF. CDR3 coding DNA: TGCGCCAGCAGCTCGCCGCAGGAGCGGGGAGGGACAGATACGCAGTATTTT.

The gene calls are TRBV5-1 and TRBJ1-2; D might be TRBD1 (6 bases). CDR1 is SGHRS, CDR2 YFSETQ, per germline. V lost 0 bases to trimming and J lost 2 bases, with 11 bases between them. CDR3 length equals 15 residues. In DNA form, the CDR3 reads TGCGCCAGCAGCTTGGCACGGGGGGCAAACTATGGCTACACCTTC. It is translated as CASSLARGANYGYTF. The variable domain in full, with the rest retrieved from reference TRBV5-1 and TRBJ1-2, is KAGVTQTPRYLIKTRGQQVTLSCSPISGHRSVSWYQQTPGQGLQFLFEYFSETQRNKGNFPGRFSGRQFSNSRSEMNVSTLELGDSALYLCASSLARGANYGYTFGSGTRLTVV.

This chain's CDR3 is CASAPKRSYNEQFF. CDR3 sequence (DNA): TGTGCCAGCGCCCCAAAGCGCTCCTACAATGAGCAGTTCTTC. The genes are TRBV25-1 and TRBJ2-1; D is unresolved. This CDR3 comprises 14 residues. CDR1 is MGHDK and CDR2 is SYGVNS in the germline V gene. The V and J ends lost 8 bases and 0 bases respectively, with 11 bases between them.

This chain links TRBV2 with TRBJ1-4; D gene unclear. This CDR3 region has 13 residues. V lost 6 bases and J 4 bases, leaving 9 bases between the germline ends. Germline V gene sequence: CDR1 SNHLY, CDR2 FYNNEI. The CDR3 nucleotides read TGTGCCAGCAGCCTAGCCCGTAATGAAAAACTGTTTTTT. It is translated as CASSLARNEKLFF.

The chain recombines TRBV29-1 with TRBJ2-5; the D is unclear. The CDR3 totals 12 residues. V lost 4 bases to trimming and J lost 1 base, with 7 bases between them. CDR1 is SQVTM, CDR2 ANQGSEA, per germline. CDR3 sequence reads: CSVGHPQETQYF. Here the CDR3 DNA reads TGCAGCGTTGGACACCCCCAAGAGACCCAGTACTTC.

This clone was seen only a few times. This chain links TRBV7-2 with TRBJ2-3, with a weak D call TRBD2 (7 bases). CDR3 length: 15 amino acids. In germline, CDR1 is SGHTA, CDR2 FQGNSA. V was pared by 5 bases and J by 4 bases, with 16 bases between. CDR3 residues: CASSPDRGAADTQYF. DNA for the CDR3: TGTGCCAGCAGCCCGGACCGGGGGGCCGCAGATACGCAGTATTTT. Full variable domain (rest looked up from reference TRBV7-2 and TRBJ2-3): GAGVSQSPSNKVTEKGKDVELRCDPISGHTALYWYRQSLGQGLEFLIYFQGNSAPDKSGLPSDRFSAERTGGSVSTLTIQRTQQEDSAVYLCASSPDRGAADTQYFGPGTRLTVL.

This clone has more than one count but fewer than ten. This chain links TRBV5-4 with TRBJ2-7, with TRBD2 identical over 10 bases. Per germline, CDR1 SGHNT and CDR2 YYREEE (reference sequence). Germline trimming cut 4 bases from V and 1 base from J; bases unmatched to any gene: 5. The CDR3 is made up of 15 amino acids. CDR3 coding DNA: TGTGCCAGCAGCCGGCTAGCGGGAGCGTCCTACGAGCAGTACTTC. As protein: CASSRLAGASYEQYF.

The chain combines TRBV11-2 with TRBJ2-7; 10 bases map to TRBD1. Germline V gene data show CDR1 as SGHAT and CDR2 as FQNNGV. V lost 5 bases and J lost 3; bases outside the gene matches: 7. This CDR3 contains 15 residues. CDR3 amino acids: CASSLPDRGFYEQYF. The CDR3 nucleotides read TGTGCCAGCAGCCTCCCGGACAGGGGGTTCTACGAGCAGTACTTC. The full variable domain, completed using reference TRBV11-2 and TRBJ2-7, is EAGVAQSPRYKIIEKRQSVAFWCNPISGHATLYWYQQILGQGPKLLIQFQNNGVVDDSQLPKDRFSAERLKGVDSTLKIQPAKLEDSAVYLCASSLPDRGFYEQYFGPGTRLTVT.

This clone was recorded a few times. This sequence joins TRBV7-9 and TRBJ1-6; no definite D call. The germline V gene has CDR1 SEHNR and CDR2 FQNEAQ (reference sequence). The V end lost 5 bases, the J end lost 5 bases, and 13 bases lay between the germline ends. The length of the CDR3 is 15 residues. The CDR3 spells CASSQAVSDNSPLHF. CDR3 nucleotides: TGTGCCAGCAGCCAAGCGGTCAGCGATAATTCACCCCTCCACTTT.

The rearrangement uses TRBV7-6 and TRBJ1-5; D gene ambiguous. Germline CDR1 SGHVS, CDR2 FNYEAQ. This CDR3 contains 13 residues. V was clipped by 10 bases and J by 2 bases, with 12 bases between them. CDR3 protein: CATGSLGNQPQHF. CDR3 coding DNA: TGTGCCACCGGGTCCTTGGGCAATCAGCCCCAGCATTTT. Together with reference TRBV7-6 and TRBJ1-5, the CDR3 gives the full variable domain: GAGVSQSPRYKVTKRGQDVALRCDPISGHVSLYWYRQALGQGPEFLTYFNYEAQQDKSGLPNDRFSAERPEGSISTLTIQRTEQRDSAMYRCATGSLGNQPQHFGDGTRLSIL.

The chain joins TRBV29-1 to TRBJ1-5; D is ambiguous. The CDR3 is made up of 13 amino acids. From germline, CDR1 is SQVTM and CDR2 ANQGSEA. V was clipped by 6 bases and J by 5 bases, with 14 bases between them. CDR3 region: CSVASGVDQPQHF. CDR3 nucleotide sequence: TGCAGCGTGGCCTCGGGAGTAGATCAGCCCCAGCATTTT.

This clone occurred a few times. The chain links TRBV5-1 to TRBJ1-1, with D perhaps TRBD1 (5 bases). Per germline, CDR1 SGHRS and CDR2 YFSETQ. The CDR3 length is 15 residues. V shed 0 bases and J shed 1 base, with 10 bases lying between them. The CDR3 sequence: CASSLDGAQNTEAFF. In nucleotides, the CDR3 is TGCGCCAGCAGCTTGGATGGGGCGCAGAACACTGAAGCTTTCTTT.

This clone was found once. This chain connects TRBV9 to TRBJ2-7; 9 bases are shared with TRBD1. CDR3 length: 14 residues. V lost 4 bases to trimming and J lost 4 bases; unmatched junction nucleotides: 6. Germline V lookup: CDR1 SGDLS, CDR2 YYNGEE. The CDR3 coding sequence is TGTGCCAGCAGCCTTAGACAGGGGGGTTACGAGCAGTACTTC. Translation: CASSLRQGGYEQYF.

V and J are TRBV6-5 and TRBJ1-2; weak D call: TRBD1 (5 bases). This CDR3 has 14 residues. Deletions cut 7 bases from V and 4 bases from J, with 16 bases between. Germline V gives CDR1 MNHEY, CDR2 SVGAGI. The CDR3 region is CASNPSTAAYGYTF. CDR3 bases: TGTGCCAGCAATCCTTCGACAGCAGCCTATGGCTACACCTTC.

The CDR3 DNA is TGTGCCACCAGCAGAGGGGCTCCTCGGACAGGGGAAGATACGCAGTATTTT. Protein sequence: CATSRGAPRTGEDTQYF. The V and J genes are TRBV15 and TRBJ2-3; TRBD1 matches 9 bases. Trimming took 1 base from V and 5 from J; bases not matched to a gene: 10. Germline CDR1 LNHNV, CDR2 YYDKDF (reference sequence). The CDR3 length is 17 residues.

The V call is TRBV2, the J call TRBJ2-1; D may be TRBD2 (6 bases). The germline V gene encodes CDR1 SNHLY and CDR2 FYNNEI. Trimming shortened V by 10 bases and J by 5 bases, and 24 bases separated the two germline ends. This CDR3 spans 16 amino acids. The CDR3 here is CATLSGRRGYHNEQFF. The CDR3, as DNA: TGTGCCACCCTCTCGGGCAGGAGGGGATATCACAATGAGCAGTTCTTC.

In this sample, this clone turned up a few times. CDR3 loop: CASSSPRGEKLFF. In DNA, the CDR3 is TGTGCCAGCAGCTCGCCGCGGGGAGAAAAACTGTTTTTT. This chain links TRBV7-2 with TRBJ1-4, with D uncertain. V was shortened by 4 bases and J by 8 bases, with 11 bases between the two germline ends. This CDR3 comprises 13 residues. From germline, CDR1 is SGHTA and CDR2 FQGNSA.